Below, one T cell receptor beta chain is given with its context. Its target is unknown. The data derive from a study of cytomegalovirus exposure and HLA in healthy donors. On the study more broadly: According to later analysis, the same platform produced the 120 validation and 600 to 800 first-cohort repertoires.

Profiling relied on immunoSEQ multiplex PCR, and the TCRdb table lists in-frame clones only, not all of them. Of some 140,000 clones listed, approximately 84% were seen once; the top ten hold approximately 1.5%. Findings and limits, study-wide: Cytomegalovirus status, reportedly, was diagnosed with high specificity and sensitivity by the classifier.

The germline V and J ends were trimmed by 5 bases and 8 bases, with 13 bases remaining between them. The CDR3 is made up of 13 amino acids. Germline assignment: CDR1 SGHTA and CDR2 FQGTGA. The receptor was derived from a woman aged 25 to 39 in good health and CMV-seronegative. The sequencing input was PBMCs. The rearrangement links TRBV7-3 to TRBJ2-1, with D unclear. Here the CDR3 DNA reads TGTGCCAGCAGCGAGCAGACGCAGGATGAGCAGTTCTTC. It encodes CASSEQTQDEQFF.